A single sample gave rise to the 10 T cell receptor beta chains below, sequenced in a study of control samples from healthy donors and cancer patients. Here immunoSEQ multiplex PCR was the method, and the copy in TCRdb shows in-frame clones only, minus some. Of 150,000 or so clones listed, roughly 93% are singletons. The material sequenced was blood. Receptors originate from a man aged 18 to 30 in good health.

This clone was counted a few times. The rearrangement joins TRBV30 to TRBJ1-5; TRBD1 agrees at 7 bases. V lost 3 bases, J lost 5 bases, and 4 bases stayed unmatched. CDR1 and CDR2 (germline): GTSNPN, SVGIG (reference sequence). This CDR3 has 13 residues. The DNA of the CDR3 is TGTGCCTGGAGGACAGGGCCATATCAGCCCCAGCATTTT. Encoded protein: CAWRTGPYQPQHF. Looking up the rest from reference TRBV30 and TRBJ1-5 gives the full variable domain: SQTIHQWPATLVQPVGSPLSLECTVEGTSNPNLYWYRQAAGRGLQLLFYSVGIGQISSEVPQNLSASRPQDRQFILSSKKLLLSDSGFYLCAWRTGPYQPQHFGDGTRLSIL.

The chain's CDR3 is CASSFGTGVVSGNEQFF. The CDR3 region has the DNA TGTGCCAGTAGTTTTGGGACAGGGGTTGTCTCAGGGAATGAGCAGTTCTTC. The J gene is TRBJ2-1, the V gene TRBV19; TRBD1 agrees at 10 bases. Germline V gene sequence: CDR1 LNHDA, CDR2 SQIVND (reference sequence). The length of the CDR3 is 17 residues. After removal of 5 bases from V and 7 bases from J, the junction contained 14 bases not matched to a gene.

The gene calls are TRBV30 and TRBJ2-6; possibly TRBD1 for D (6 bases). V was shortened by 4 bases and J by 0 bases, with 13 bases between the two germline ends. The CDR3 is 16 residues long. Germline CDR1 and CDR2: GTSNPN and SVGIG (reference sequence). The chain's CDR3 is CAWTARGFSGANVLTF. CDR3 bases: TGTGCCTGGACCGCCAGGGGATTCTCTGGGGCCAACGTCCTGACTTTC. The variable domain in full, with the rest retrieved from reference TRBV30 and TRBJ2-6, is SQTIHQWPATLVQPVGSPLSLECTVEGTSNPNLYWYRQAAGRGLQLLFYSVGIGQISSEVPQNLSASRPQDRQFILSSKKLLLSDSGFYLCAWTARGFSGANVLTFGAGSRLTVL.

The chain has TRBV7-2 and TRBJ2-5; D call uncertain. Trimming stripped 4 bases from V and 2 bases from J, with 11 bases between. Germline V gives CDR1 SGHTA, CDR2 FQGNSA. The CDR3 spans 14 residues. This chain's CDR3 is CASSSPAFQETQYF. CDR3 DNA sequence: TGTGCCAGCAGCTCGCCAGCCTTTCAAGAGACCCAGTACTTC.

The chain joins TRBV5-4 to TRBJ2-1; D possibly corresponds to TRBD2 (5 bases). Trimming stripped 0 bases from V and 10 bases from J, with 14 bases between. The length of the CDR3 is 14 residues. The germline CDR1 and CDR2 sequences are SGHNT and YYREEE (reference sequence). CDR3 in amino acids: CASSLADLKREQFF. In nucleotides, the CDR3 is TGTGCCAGCAGCTTGGCCGACTTGAAGCGGGAGCAGTTCTTC.

This clone was observed a single time. The CDR3 loop is CASSARGRDYGYTF. CDR3 in DNA: TGTGCCAGCAGTGCTAGGGGGCGTGACTATGGCTACACCTTC. The gene calls are TRBV2 and TRBJ1-2; TRBD1 aligns across 7 bases. V lost 4 bases to trimming and J lost 3 bases; unmatched junction nucleotides: 5. Germline V gene data show CDR1 as SNHLY and CDR2 as FYNNEI. The CDR3 covers 14 residues.

V is TRBV9 and J is TRBJ2-7; TRBD1 or TRBD2 may be the D gene (5 bases each). With 2 bases removed from V and 6 bases from J, the gap between germline ends came to 12 bases. CDR3 length: 13 amino acids. Per germline, CDR1 SGDLS and CDR2 YYNGEE. As DNA, the CDR3 is TGTGCCAGCAGCGTCAAGGGTGGGGGCGAGCAGTACTTC. Its translation is CASSVKGGGEQYF.

V gene TRBV29-1 combines with J gene TRBJ2-1; D not certain. The germline gives CDR1 SQVTM, CDR2 ANQGSEA. This CDR3 region has 13 residues. The germline V and J ends were trimmed by 6 bases and 1 base, with 10 bases remaining between them. In nucleotides, the CDR3 is TGCAGCGTGGACCTCCGGTCCTACAATGAGCAGTTCTTC. It encodes CSVDLRSYNEQFF.

The chain links TRBV19 to TRBJ2-3, with 8 bases aligning to TRBD2. CDR1 is LNHDA and CDR2 is SQIVND in the germline V gene (reference sequence). V shed 7 bases, J shed 2 bases, and the junction held 11 bases outside the gene matches. The CDR3 loop spans 16 amino acids. For the CDR3, the DNA is TGTGCCAGTATTCCTGTCGGGGGGGAATTCACAGATACGCAGTATTTT. Translating it yields CASIPVGGEFTDTQYF. The whole variable domain, filled in from reference TRBV19 and TRBJ2-3, reads DGGITQSPKYLFRKEGQNVTLSCEQNLNHDAMYWYRQDPGQGLRLIYYSQIVNDFQKGDIAEGYSVSREKKESFPLTVTSAQKNPTAFYLCASIPVGGEFTDTQYFGPGTRLTVL.

V gene TRBV30 combines with J gene TRBJ1-1; no firm D call. Germline CDR1 is GTSNPN and CDR2 is SVGIG (reference sequence). With 1 base removed from V and 3 bases from J, the gap between germline ends came to 3 bases. The CDR3 is 11 amino acids. The CDR3 region has the DNA TGTGCCTGGAGTGGCTACACTGAAGCTTTCTTT. It encodes CAWSGYTEAFF.